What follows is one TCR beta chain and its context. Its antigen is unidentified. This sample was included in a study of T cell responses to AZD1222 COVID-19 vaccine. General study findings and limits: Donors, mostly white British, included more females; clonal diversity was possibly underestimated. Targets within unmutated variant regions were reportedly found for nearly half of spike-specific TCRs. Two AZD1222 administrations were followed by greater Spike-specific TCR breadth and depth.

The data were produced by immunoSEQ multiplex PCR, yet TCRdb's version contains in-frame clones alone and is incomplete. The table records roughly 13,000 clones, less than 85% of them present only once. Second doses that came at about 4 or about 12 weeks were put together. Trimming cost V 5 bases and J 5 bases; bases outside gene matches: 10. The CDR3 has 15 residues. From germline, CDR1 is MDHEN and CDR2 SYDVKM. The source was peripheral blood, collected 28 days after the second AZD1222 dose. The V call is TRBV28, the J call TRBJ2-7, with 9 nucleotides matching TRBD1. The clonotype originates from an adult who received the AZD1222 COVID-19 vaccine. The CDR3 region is CASSPSGTGPHEQYF. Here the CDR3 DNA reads TGTGCCAGCAGTCCCTCCGGGACAGGGCCCCACGAGCAGTACTTC.